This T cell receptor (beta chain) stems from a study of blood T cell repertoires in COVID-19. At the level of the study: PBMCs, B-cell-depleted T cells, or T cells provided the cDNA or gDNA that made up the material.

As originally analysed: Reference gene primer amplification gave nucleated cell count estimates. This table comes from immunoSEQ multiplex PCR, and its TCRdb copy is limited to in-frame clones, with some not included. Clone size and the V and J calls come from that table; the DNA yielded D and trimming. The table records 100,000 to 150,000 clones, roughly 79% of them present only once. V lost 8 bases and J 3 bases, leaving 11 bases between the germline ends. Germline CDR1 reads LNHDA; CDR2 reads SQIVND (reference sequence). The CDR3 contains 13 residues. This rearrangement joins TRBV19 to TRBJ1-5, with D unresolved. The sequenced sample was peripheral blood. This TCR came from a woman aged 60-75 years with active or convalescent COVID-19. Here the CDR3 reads CASHQAFNQPQHF. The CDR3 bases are TGTGCCAGTCACCAGGCCTTCAATCAGCCCCAGCATTTT.